A selection of T cell receptor beta chains follows, all from one sample in a study of immune evolution from preneoplasia to lung adenocarcinoma. Clones were read by immunoSEQ multiplex PCR, and TCRdb kept only the in-frame ones, dropping some. The repertoire holds 8,000 to 9,000 clones, with around 85% as singletons. What was sequenced was FFPE minimally invasive lung adenocarcinoma tissue. Receptors were obtained from a donor at least 70 years old with lung adenocarcinoma. Each CDR3 is given with its conserved first and last residue. The D gene is left open where the match is weak. Part of the rows lack a size; the others show once, few, many or a class for expanded clones.

J	V	size	D	DNA	CDR3
TRBJ1-5	TRBV6-6	.	.	TGTGCCAGCTCGGGAGGGACGAATCAGCCCCAGCATTTT	CASSGGTNQPQHF
TRBJ1-5	TRBV5-4	.	.	TGTGCCACCACGAGGGACAGCAATCAGCCCCAGCATTTT	CATTRDSNQPQHF
TRBJ2-3	TRBV4-1	.	.	TGCGCCAGCAGCCCCCTTGGGGGGAGCACAGATACGCAGTATTTT	CASSPLGGSTDTQYF
TRBJ2-2	TRBV19	medium-sized	.	TGTGCCAGTAGTATAGACAGGGGATCCGGGGAGCTGTTTTTT	CASSIDRGSGELFF
TRBJ2-6	TRBV5-1	.	.	TGCGCCAGCAGCTTGGCCTTGGTTCGCTCTGGGGCCAACGTCCTGACTTTC	CASSLALVRSGANVLTF
TRBJ2-6	TRBV18	.	.	TGTGCCAGCTCACCCAGGACAGATACCTCTGGGGCCAACGTCCTGACTTTC	CASSPRTDTSGANVLTF
TRBJ2-3	TRBV9	few	TRBD1	TGTGCCAGCAGCCCTCGTCCGGGACAGGGCACAGATACGCAGTATTTT	CASSPRPGQGTDTQYF
TRBJ2-2	TRBV9	few	TRBD2	TGTGCCAGCAGCTCAGTAACGATAGGACTAGGCGGGAGAGGCACCGGGGAGCTGTTTTTT	CASSSVTIGLGGRGTGELFF
TRBJ2-7	TRBV27	few	TRBD1	TGTGCCAGCAGTTTATCACCGACAGGGAGTTGGGCCTACGAGCAGTACTTC	CASSLSPTGSWAYEQYF
TRBJ2-7	TRBV9	few	.	TGTGCCAGCAGCGTAGTTTCCCCGACAGTCTACGAGCAGTACTTC	CASSVVSPTVYEQYF
TRBJ1-1	TRBV9	once	.	TGTGCCAGCAGCGTAGCTGGGGATACGAGGACTGAAGCTTTCTTT	CASSVAGDTRTEAFF
TRBJ2-7	TRBV6-7	.	.	TGTGCCAGCAGTCACAGACTAGGTTACTACGAGCAGTACTTC	CASSHRLGYYEQYF
TRBJ1-5	TRBV19	.	TRBD1	TGTGCCAGTATCCAGACAGGGTATTTCCAGCCCCAGCATTTT	CASIQTGYFQPQHF
TRBJ2-7	TRBV5-4	.	TRBD2	TGTGCCAGCAGCTACACCCCAGCGGGAGAGCAGTACTTC	CASSYTPAGEQYF
TRBJ1-5	TRBV30	few	TRBD1	TGTGCCTGGAGTGTACAGGGGGGCAATCAGCCCCAGCATTTT	CAWSVQGGNQPQHF